A selection of T cell receptor beta chains follows, all from one sample in a study of CD8 T cell repertoires and HIV-1 epitope variants. The antigens these receptors bind are not known. Assay: immunoSEQ multiplex PCR; the TCRdb copy retains only in-frame clones and omits some. The sample includes 4,000 to 5,500 clones, 66% of them seen just once. The sample consisted of cultured CD8+ T cells derived from PBMCs. The source of these receptors is a male donor with HIV. The CDR3 runs from the conserved cysteine through the conserved F or W. Fields, in order: D gene, V gene, CDR3 length, clone size, J gene, CDR3 DNA, CDR3 protein. A D gene is named only where the DNA matches it firmly. Size is omitted from some rows. Given values are once, few, many or a class for expanded clones.

>.|TRBV9|16|.|TRBJ2-7
TGTGCCAGCAGCGTAGCGCAAAGTCCGTCTATGAACGAGCAGTACTTC
CASSVAQSPSMNEQYF
>TRBD2|TRBV9|18|once|TRBJ2-2
TGTGCCAGCAGCGTAGTCCTAGCGGGGGGGCAGAACACCGGGGAGCTGTTTTTT
CASSVVLAGGQNTGELFF
>TRBD2|TRBV28|13|once|TRBJ2-1
TGTGCCAGCAGTTTGGGGACTAGCGCTCAGCAGTTCTTC
CASSLGTSAQQFF
>.|TRBV27|17|.|TRBJ2-6
TGTGCCAGCAGTTTATCGGGACGTCTCTCTGGGGCCAACGTCCTGACTTTC
CASSLSGRLSGANVLTF
>.|TRBV6-1|11|.|TRBJ2-5
TGTGCCAGCAGGGATAAAGAGACCCAGTACTTC
CASRDKETQYF
>.|TRBV6-5|13|.|TRBJ1-5
TGTGCCAGCAGTTTGGGTGGCAGTCAGCCCCAGCATTTT
CASSLGGSQPQHF
>.|TRBV11-3|13|.|TRBJ2-2
TGTGCCAGCAGCTTTAGAAGGACCGGGGAGCTGTTTTTT
CASSFRRTGELFF
>.|TRBV6-1|18|.|TRBJ2-6
TGTGCCAGCAGTGAAGCGACGAGGGTGACAGGCACTGCCAACGTCCTGACTTTC
CASSEATRVTGTANVLTF
>.|TRBV6-6|12|.|TRBJ2-1
TGTGCCAGCGCCCGGGGGTCAAATGAGCAGTTCTTC
CASARGSNEQFF
>.|TRBV7-3|14|few|TRBJ1-2
TGTGCCAGCAGCTTAAGCGAAAACAGCTATGGCTACACCTTC
CASSLSENSYGYTF
>TRBD1|TRBV28|13|.|TRBJ2-7
TGTGCCAGCAGCCCGGACAGGGGGTACGAGCAGTACTTC
CASSPDRGYEQYF
>TRBD1|TRBV19|15|once|TRBJ2-3
TGTGCCAGTAGTGCGTCCGGGACAGGGAGTGATACGCAGTATTTT
CASSASGTGSDTQYF